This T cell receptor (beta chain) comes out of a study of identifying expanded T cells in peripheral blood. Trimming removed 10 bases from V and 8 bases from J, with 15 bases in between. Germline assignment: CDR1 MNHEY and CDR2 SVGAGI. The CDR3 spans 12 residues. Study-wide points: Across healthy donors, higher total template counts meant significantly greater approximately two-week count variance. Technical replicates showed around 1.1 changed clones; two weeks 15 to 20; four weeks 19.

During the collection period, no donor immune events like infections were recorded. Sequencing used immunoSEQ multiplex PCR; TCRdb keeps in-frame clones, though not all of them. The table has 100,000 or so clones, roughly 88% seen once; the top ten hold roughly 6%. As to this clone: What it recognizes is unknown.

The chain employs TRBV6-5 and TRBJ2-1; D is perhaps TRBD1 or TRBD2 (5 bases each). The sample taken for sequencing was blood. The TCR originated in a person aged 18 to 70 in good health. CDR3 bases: TGTGCCACCGGGACCACGACCGATGAGCAGTTCTTC. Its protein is CATGTTTDEQFF.